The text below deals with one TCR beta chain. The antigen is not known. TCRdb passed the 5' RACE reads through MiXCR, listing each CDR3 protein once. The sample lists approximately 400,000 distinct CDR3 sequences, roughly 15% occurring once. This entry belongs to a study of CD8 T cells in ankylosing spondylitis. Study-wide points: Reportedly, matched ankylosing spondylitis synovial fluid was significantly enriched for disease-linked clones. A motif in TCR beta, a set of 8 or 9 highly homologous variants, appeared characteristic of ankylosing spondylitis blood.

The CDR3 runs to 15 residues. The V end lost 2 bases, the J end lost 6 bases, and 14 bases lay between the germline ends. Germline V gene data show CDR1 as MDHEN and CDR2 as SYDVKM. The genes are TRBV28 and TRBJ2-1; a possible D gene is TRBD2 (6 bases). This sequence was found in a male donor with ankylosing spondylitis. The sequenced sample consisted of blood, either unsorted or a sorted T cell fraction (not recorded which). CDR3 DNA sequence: TGTGCCAGCAGTTTAGCGGGACCGGGGCGCAATGAGCAGTTCTTC. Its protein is CASSLAGPGRNEQFF.